What follows describes a single T cell receptor beta chain. Its antigen is not known. These data come from a study of OX40 agonist ivuxolimab in advanced cancers. For the study at large: Patients were infused with ivuxolimab every 2 weeks at 0.01 to 10 mg/kg. Study-wide points: Fewer expanded clones were found on average in CD4+ than in CD8+ T cells.

TCRdb's table, derived via immunoSEQ multiplex PCR, lists solely in-frame clones and lacks some. The sample carries about 70,000 clones, roughly nine tenths recorded once. The germline gives CDR1 SEHNR, CDR2 FQNEAQ (reference sequence). The CDR3 extends over 14 amino acids. The V end lost 3 bases, the J end lost 5 bases, and 13 bases lay between the germline ends. This TCR derives from an adult with an advanced solid tumor such as melanoma, head and neck, liver or kidney cancer. Material: CD4+ or CD8+ T cells sorted from blood, obtained in a trial of the OX40 agonist ivuxolimab. The chain couples TRBV7-9 to TRBJ2-5; unclear D gene. The CDR3 protein is CASSLQSQAETQYF. In DNA, the CDR3 is TGTGCCAGCAGCTTGCAGAGTCAGGCGGAGACCCAGTACTTC.